This record concerns one T cell receptor (beta chain) sequence. It lacks a known antigen. Per-nucleotide qualities are absent, and no much larger clonotype sits a single base away. Preparation of the library involved the immunoSEQ multiplex PCR assay. Genomic DNA from the sorted T-cell subsets was used to amplify and sequence rearranged TCR beta chain products. The study's processing was this. Repertoire diversity of productive TCR beta rearrangements was quantified using Shannon entropy and Simpson indices. To assess clonal expansion, the frequencies of the 100 most abundant productive TCR beta clonotypes were added up as a share of total reads. A self-reactivity index based on amino acid usage at CDR3beta positions 6 and 7 was applied to the TRB repertoires. Two-way ANOVA was applied to the repertoire analyses, whereas Student t or Mann-Whitney tests were applied to the flow cytometric analyses. TCRdb mirrors the immuneACCESS table, restricted to in-frame sequences. Some clones are absent from its copies; in checked studies, under half trace to an unresolved V gene, and the reason for the others is unknown. The DNA gave D and trimming, while V, J and clone size come from that table. This sample lists tens of thousands of clones; about 96% were detected once. About 0.17% of the sample belongs to the ten largest clones.

This sample was taken from a study of regulatory and conventional T cells in RAG deficiency (dated by TCRdb to between 2016 and 2019). For the study in its entirety: High-throughput TCR beta sequencing was used to compare the repertoire diversity and composition of Treg, conventional CD4+ and CD8+ T cells between RAG-deficient patients and healthy controls. The full study reports these points: All patient T-cell subsets had shorter CDR3 lengths; Omenn syndrome patients showed >85% Treg-Tconv repertoire overlap at nucleotide and amino acid level. In Omenn syndrome patients, sorted CD25-high CD127-low cells may represent peripherally activated cells rather than bona fide Treg cells. In Omenn syndrome and CID/AS patients compared with controls, 75 to 100-fold fewer unique TCR beta sequences were detected from Treg cells, versus 8 to 10-fold fewer for other subsets. Some T-cell subset analyses were not done for some subjects. RAG-deficient patients showed markedly lower Shannon entropy and higher Simpson indices than control T-cell subpopulations.

Sequences MNHEY (CDR1) and SMNVEV (CDR2) are obtained from the germline V gene (reference sequence). The V and J ends are trimmed by 6 bases and 4 bases, leaving 18 bases between them. The CDR3 has 15 amino acids, counting the end cysteine and phenylalanine. Solely the CDR3 DNA is kept, with 45 bases framed from the first base. Before genomic DNA extraction, conventional CD4+ T cells were isolated from blood as CD25-low CD127-high cells. Several healthy control donors were used as the comparison group for repertoire analyses. These data also featured in a second study, about regulatory T cells. The second source states: For the multiplex PCR, 52 forward TRBV primers and 13 reverse TRBJ primers were used, and amplification bias was corrected with both assay-based and computational methods. Restricted unique TRB V-J pairs and skewed V and J gene usage were observed in patient repertoires, most markedly in regulatory T cells. The study compared T-cell receptor beta repertoires of sorted regulatory, conventional CD4+ and CD8+ T cells in CD3G-deficient patients with those in healthy controls. Ficoll density separation was used to isolate peripheral blood mononuclear cells. Within the immunoSEQ assay, multiplex PCR amplified rearranged TRB loci from genomic DNA. An Illumina HiSeq platform was used to sequence the TRB amplicons. Raw sequences were error-filtered and aligned to reference gene sequences by custom algorithms and were subsequently analyzed with the immunoSEQ online tools. Productive and nonproductive TRB rearrangement frequencies were evaluated among both unique and total sequences. Groups were compared by t tests, Mann-Whitney tests or two-way ANOVA performed in Prism software.

The sample consisted of CD25- CD4+ T cells sorted from blood. The V and J genes are TRBV27 and TRBJ1-2; tentative D gene TRBD1, with 5 bases matching. The clonotype was recovered from a human donor in good health. The CDR3 protein is CASSLGMPQGYGYTF. In nucleotides, the sequence is TGTGCCAGCAGCCTAGGAATGCCCCAGGGCTATGGCTACACCTTC.